This T cell receptor (beta chain) was captured by sequencing in a study of beta chain features in type 1 diabetes. A note on this clone: What it recognizes is unknown.

Expressed TCRB transcripts were sequenced because the isolated RNA had all been reverse transcribed beforehand. The repertoire was sequenced with immunoSEQ multiplex PCR; TCRdb's copy has only in-frame clones and lacks some. Altogether about 620,000 clones are present, around a sixth being singletons, with the ten largest covering approximately 0.093%. Study-wide findings and caveats: The question left open here concerned HLA type influencing TCRB rearrangement.

Per germline, CDR1 SGHDT and CDR2 YYEEEE. Trimming left V 2 bases short and J 6 bases short, with 3 bases between. CDR3 size: 10 residues. The chain combines TRBV5-6 with TRBJ2-7; no definite D call. This sequence was found in a man aged 18 to 30 in good health. Material for sequencing was naive CD4+ T cells from blood. CDR3 nucleotides: TGTGCCAGCAGCTTTTTCGAGCAGTACTTC. This codes for CASSFFEQYF.